This T cell receptor (beta chain) was identified in a study of blood T cells in healthy people across ages. The sample providers were healthy Caucasian people from Russia, aged about 6 to 90. Primers used in a second PCR of roughly 6 to 11 cycles were a sample-barcoded 5' primer and a J-beta primer mix. Each CDR3 protein gets one entry after TCRdb re-called the 5' RACE reads with MiXCR. In the table there are 800,000 to 1,000,000 distinct CDR3 sequences, roughly 52% of which are singletons. The CDR3 has 16 residues. With 6 bases clipped from V and 3 bases from J, the junction kept 8 bases outside the gene matches. Germline lookup yields CDR1 MNHEY and CDR2 SVGAGI.

Material for sequencing was blood. The TCR originated in a man aged 25-40 years in good health. V usage is TRBV6-5 and J usage is TRBJ2-1, with 10 nucleotides matching TRBD2. Written as DNA, the CDR3 is TGTGCCAGCAGAATCAGCGGGGGGGATCTCTACAATGAGCAGTTCTTC. The encoded protein is CASRISGGDLYNEQFF.